The clone carrying this T cell receptor (beta chain) turned up a few times. The antigen is not known. This CDR3 has 13 residues. In germline, CDR1 is SGHRS, CDR2 YFSETQ. Trimming removed 0 bases at V and 0 bases at J, with 3 bases between. This specimen belongs to a study of cytomegalovirus exposure and HLA in healthy donors. Study conclusions and caveats: A few V segments could not be told apart, such as TRBV6-2 and TRBV6-3, and were left out. Upon later analysis, TCR association rates were observed to vary by HLA locus, being highest for DRB1 and lowest for HLA-C. Most subjects' HLA-A and HLA-B alleles were reportedly predicted from TCR beta sequences.

The PCR had 60 Vbeta and 13 Jbeta primers. Authors' analysis steps: It was a later analysis that counted roughly 80 million unique TCR beta chains, of which 9.5 million to 14 million were shared. The assay was immunoSEQ multiplex PCR, and TCRdb's table has in-frame clones only and misses some. V and J calls and clone size are given by that table; D and trimming were obtained from the DNA. This table holds 150,000 to 200,000 clones, roughly four fifths found once. Sequences were obtained from PBMCs. The sequence was obtained from a middle-aged woman in good health and CMV-seronegative. The chain uses TRBV5-1 and TRBJ1-2; D not resolved. The CDR3 here is CASSLASNYGYTF. CDR3 nucleotide sequence: TGCGCCAGCAGCTTGGCCTCTAACTATGGCTACACCTTC.